This T cell receptor (beta chain) was sequenced during a study of blood T cell repertoires in COVID-19. As for the study in general: The samples span acute and convalescent COVID-19 from the United States, Italy and Spain. T cells, B-cell-depleted T cells, or PBMCs provided the cDNA or gDNA that served as material.

Germline CDR1 and CDR2: WSHSY and SAAADI. The V segment lost 0 bases and the J segment 0 bases; nucleotides outside the gene matches: 8. This CDR3 comprises 20 residues. As originally analysed: The authors estimated nucleated cell counts from reference gene primer amplification. Libraries were prepared by immunoSEQ multiplex PCR; TCRdb keeps only in-frame clonotypes and omits some of them. V and J calls and clone size are those listed in that table; D and trimming were worked out from the DNA. The sample holds more than 20,000 clones; roughly 82% are singletons and the top ten take about 30%. The sequence was collected from a human donor with active COVID-19. The donor label of this sample is uncertain. The specimen was peripheral blood. The rearrangement uses TRBV10-2 and TRBJ2-6; TRBD2 aligns across 10 bases. This CDR3 is CASSESRLLAGGSGANVLTF. CDR3 bases: TGCGCCAGCAGTGAGTCGAGGTTGTTAGCGGGGGGCTCTGGGGCCAACGTCCTGACTTTC.